This TCR beta chain stems from a study of tumour-infiltrating T cells in Burkitt lymphoma. In the study overall: The Burkitt lymphoma cohort spanned all epidemiological subtypes. Productive clonality predicted overall and progression-free survival.

Germline V lookup: CDR1 MDHEN, CDR2 SYDVKM. V trimming: 7 bases; J trimming: 7 bases; junction bases outside the gene matches: 9. This CDR3 is 14 amino acids long. Worth noting for this clone: Its antigen is as yet unknown.

Study-level points and caveats: Several public clonotypes were shared across many Burkitt lymphoma patients.

Sequencing was performed with immunoSEQ multiplex PCR; in TCRdb, only in-frame clones are kept and a portion is missing. The sample includes around 3,500 clones, roughly 19% of them seen just once. Sequencing input: tumor tissue. The clonotype comes from a human donor with Burkitt lymphoma. The chain couples TRBV28 to TRBJ1-5; 8 bases agree with TRBD1. The CDR3 loop is CASIRGQGGQPQHF. Here the CDR3 DNA reads TGTGCCAGCATCAGAGGACAGGGCGGGCAGCCCCAGCATTTT. The variable domain in full, with the rest retrieved from reference TRBV28 and TRBJ1-5, is DVKVTQSSRYLVKRTGEKVFLECVQDMDHENMFWYRQDPGLGLRLIYFSYDVKMKEKGDIPEGYSVSREKKERFSLILESASTNQTSMYLCASIRGQGGQPQHFGDGTRLSIL.